Only a few counts were recorded for the clone carrying this T cell receptor beta chain. Antigen: not known. The entry originates in a study of tumour-infiltrating T cells in Burkitt lymphoma. Study background: The Burkitt lymphoma cohort spanned all epidemiological subtypes. Survival, overall and progression-free, tracked with productive clonality. Study results and limitations: Several public clonotypes recurred in numerous Burkitt lymphoma patients.

CDR3 length equals 17 residues. From germline, CDR1 is SGHNT and CDR2 YYREEE (reference sequence). The junction had 11 bases not matched to a gene; V was cut back by 4 bases and J by 1 base. The data were produced by immunoSEQ multiplex PCR, yet TCRdb's version contains in-frame clones alone and is incomplete. This sample has around 50,000 clones; about a third occur once, and the top ten carry roughly 2.6%. The TCR sequence derives from a human donor with Burkitt lymphoma. Material for sequencing was tumor tissue. The genes are TRBV5-4 and TRBJ2-3; the match to TRBD2 covers 8 bases. CDR3 nucleotide sequence: TGTGCCAGCAGCCCGGGGGGGAGGTCCTGGGGCACAGATACGCAGTATTTT. Its translation: CASSPGGRSWGTDTQYF.